The T cell receptor (beta chain) under discussion was sequenced for a study of shared clonotypes between healthy human individuals. Study at large: Donor ages ranged 18 to 49 years: a couple of women, a few men.

The donors, healthy adults who were HIV-negative, had experienced no recent acute infections or vaccinations. An approximately 220 ng quantity of DNA, around 30,000 T cell genomes, went into the sorted-subset replicate PCRs. Data came from immunoSEQ multiplex PCR; TCRdb stores just in-frame clones and leaves some out. The data contain 400,000 to 600,000 clones, approximately 95% of them seen just once; the ten biggest clones take up 0.055% to 0.075%. CDR1 and CDR2 (germline): MNHNS, SASEGT. This CDR3 region has 14 residues. The ends were cut back, 6 bases at V and 3 bases at J, with 15 bases in the middle.

Input material: naive CD4+ T cells sorted from blood. Specified subset: CD45RA+ positively selected. The rearrangement uses TRBV6-1 and TRBJ2-7; tentative D call: TRBD2 (6 bases). The sequence was collected from a woman in her thirties in good health. The CDR3 nucleotides are TGTGCCAGCAGATCGGGGGTAATCAGCTACGAGCAGTACTTC. Residues: CASRSGVISYEQYF.